The T cell receptor beta chain under discussion was sequenced for a study (dated by TCRdb to 2015 to 2017). Background on the whole study: Whether tumor-infiltrating Tregs in breast cancer are recruited from blood Tregs or converted in situ from other CD4+ T cell subsets was tested.

Cells that were CD4+CD25+CD127-/low were the ones isolated as Tregs. Tregs, naive and memory CD4+ T cells from tumor, blood and ipsilateral draining lymph nodes of a handful of breast cancer patients underwent full-length TCR alpha and beta sequencing. Ficoll density gradient centrifugation was used to isolate mononuclear cells from lymph nodes or from 50 ml of peripheral blood. FACS confirmed that the sorted cell populations were more than 90% pure. Amplification of full-length TCR variable regions was done by 5' RACE PCR using constant-region reverse primers, and this step was followed by semi-nested PCR with Nested Universal Primer A. The ReliaPrep RNA Cell Miniprep System was used to extract total RNA, which was then reverse transcribed into 5'RACE-ready cDNA with the SMARTer RACE 5'/3' Kit. Multiplex adaptors were used to barcode full-length TCR alpha and beta libraries, and the barcoded libraries were sequenced on an Illumina MiSeq. The study's processing was this. For each of nine subset-tissue groups, sequencing data from the five patients were pooled, and the groups were compared by unsupervised clustering of TCR gene usage. The Morisita-Horn index was used to calculate repertoire similarity, with shared sequences weighted by how much each contributed to each repertoire. TCRdb reprocessing: public reads trimmed at Q25 with fastp, clones called with MiXCR, in-frame beta chains kept. Merged by CDR3 protein, the rows form single entries marked with the most common genes and DNA. These V and J calls derive from TCRdb rather than the authors' analysis. The sample table shows some 9,100 distinct CDR3 sequences, and 14% are seen once. The top ten clones comprise 3% to 4% of the sample.

This clonotype was seen only a few times. Its binding antigen is unknown. The sample holds no much larger clone one base away, and base qualities are not on file. Broad study findings and their caveats: Tumor memory CD4+ T cell TCR gene usage was found to cluster with blood and lymph node memory CD4+ cells and with lymph node naive CD4+ cells. The greatest overlap of tumor-infiltrating Treg TCR alpha and beta sequences was observed with tumor naive CD4+ T cells, followed by blood naive CD4+ T cells. Rather than covering whole repertoires, validation in the larger cohort was restricted to a single TCR beta V-J rearrangement.

The germline V gene yields MGHRA for CDR1 and YSYEKL for CDR2. From cysteine to phenylalanine, the CDR3 is 13 amino acids long. This entry keeps only the CDR3 DNA: 39 bases, framed from base 1. The junction carries 9 bases between V and J, which are trimmed by 3 bases and 4 bases respectively. Specimen: Tregs sorted from blood. The V gene is TRBV4-1 and the J gene is TRBJ2-5, with no confidently assigned D gene. The source is a female donor with breast cancer. In nucleotide form, the sequence is TGCGCCAGCAGCCAGACCAGCGTAGAGACCCAGTACTTC. Translated, this is CASSQTSVETQYF.